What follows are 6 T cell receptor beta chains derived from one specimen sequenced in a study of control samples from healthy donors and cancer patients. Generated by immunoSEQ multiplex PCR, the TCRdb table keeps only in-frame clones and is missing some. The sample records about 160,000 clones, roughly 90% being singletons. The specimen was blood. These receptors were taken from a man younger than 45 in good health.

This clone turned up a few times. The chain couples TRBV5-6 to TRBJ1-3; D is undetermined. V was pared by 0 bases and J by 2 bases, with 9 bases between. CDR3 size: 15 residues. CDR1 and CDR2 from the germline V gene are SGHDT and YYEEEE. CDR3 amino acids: CASSLGGPTGNTIYF. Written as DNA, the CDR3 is TGTGCCAGCAGCTTGGGGGGTCCTACTGGAAACACCATATATTTT.

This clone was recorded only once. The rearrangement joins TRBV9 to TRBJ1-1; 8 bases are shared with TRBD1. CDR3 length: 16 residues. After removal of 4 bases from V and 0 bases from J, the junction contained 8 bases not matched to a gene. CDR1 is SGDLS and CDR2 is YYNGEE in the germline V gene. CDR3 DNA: TGTGCCAGCAGCACGGGGACAGGCTACATGAACACTGAAGCTTTCTTT. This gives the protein CASSTGTGYMNTEAFF.

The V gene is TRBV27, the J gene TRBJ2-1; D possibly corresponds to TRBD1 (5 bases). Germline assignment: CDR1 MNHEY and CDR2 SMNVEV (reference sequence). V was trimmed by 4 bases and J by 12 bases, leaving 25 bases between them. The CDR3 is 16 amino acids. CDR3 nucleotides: TGTGCCAGCAGTTGGAAGATCTGGACGCAGGGAAGGGCGCAGTTCTTC. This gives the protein CASSWKIWTQGRAQFF.

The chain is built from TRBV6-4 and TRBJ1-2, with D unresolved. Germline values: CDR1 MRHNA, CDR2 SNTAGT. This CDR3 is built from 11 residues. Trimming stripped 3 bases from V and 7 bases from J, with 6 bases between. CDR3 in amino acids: CASSEGFGYTF. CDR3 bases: TGTGCCAGCAGTGAGGGCTTTGGCTACACCTTC.

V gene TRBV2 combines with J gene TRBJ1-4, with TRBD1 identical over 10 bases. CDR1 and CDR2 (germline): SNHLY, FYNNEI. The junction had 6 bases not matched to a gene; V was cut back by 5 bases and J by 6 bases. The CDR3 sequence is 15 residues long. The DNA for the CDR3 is TGTGCCAGCAGTTATCGGACAGGGGGAGATGAAAAACTGTTTTTT. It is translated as CASSYRTGGDEKLFF.

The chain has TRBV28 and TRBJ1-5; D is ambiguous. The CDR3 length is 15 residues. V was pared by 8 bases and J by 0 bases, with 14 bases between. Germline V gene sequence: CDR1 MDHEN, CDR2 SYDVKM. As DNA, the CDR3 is TGTGCCAGCTCCTGGGGAGGGATTAGCAATCAGCCCCAGCATTTT. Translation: CASSWGGISNQPQHF. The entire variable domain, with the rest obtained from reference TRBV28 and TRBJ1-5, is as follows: DVKVTQSSRYLVKRTGEKVFLECVQDMDHENMFWYRQDPGLGLRLIYFSYDVKMKEKGDIPEGYSVSREKKERFSLILESASTNQTSMYLCASSWGGISNQPQHFGDGTRLSIL.